What follows describes a single T cell receptor (beta chain). This specimen belongs to a study of PD-1 blockade in mismatch repair-deficient tumors. Germline V CDR1 and CDR2: SQVTM, ANQGSEA. CDR3 length: 11 residues. The V end lost 5 bases, the J end lost 2 bases, and 7 bases lay between the germline ends. Data came from immunoSEQ multiplex PCR; TCRdb stores just in-frame clones and leaves some out. The sample has under 150,000 clones; more than 85% are singletons. The input for sequencing was peripheral blood, taken 44 weeks after starting pembrolizumab. The TCR was taken from an adult with mismatch repair-deficient cancer. J is TRBJ2-7 and V is TRBV29-1; no reliable D call. CDR3: CSVSGAYEQYF. CDR3 nucleotide sequence: TGCAGCGTTAGTGGGGCCTACGAGCAGTACTTC.